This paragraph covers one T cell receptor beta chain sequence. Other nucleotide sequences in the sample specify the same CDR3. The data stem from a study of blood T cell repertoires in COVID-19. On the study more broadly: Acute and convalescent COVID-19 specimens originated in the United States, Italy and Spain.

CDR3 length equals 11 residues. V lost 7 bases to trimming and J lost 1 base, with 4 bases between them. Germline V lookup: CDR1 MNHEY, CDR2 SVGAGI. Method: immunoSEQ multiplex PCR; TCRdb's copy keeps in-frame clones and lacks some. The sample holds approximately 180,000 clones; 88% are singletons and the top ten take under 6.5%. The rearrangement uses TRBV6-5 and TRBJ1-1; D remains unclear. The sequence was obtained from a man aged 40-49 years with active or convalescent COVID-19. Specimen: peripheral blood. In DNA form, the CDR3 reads TGTGCCAGCACAGGGAACACTGAAGCTTTCTTT. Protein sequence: CASTGNTEAFF.